Below, 25 T cell receptor beta chains from the same sample are listed, as sequenced in a study of regulatory T cells in long-lasting Graves disease (dated by TCRdb to the early 2020s). In light of the paper, this sample's time point label describes: newly diagnosed GD, antithyroid drugs for less than 3 months. For both TCR sequencing and RNA sequencing, RNA was extracted from PBMCs in TRIzol. Libraries came from multiplex PCR. Sequenced on an Illumina HiSeq 4000. CDR3 regions were amplified by Arm-PCR with iRepertoire HTBI primers to construct TCR beta libraries. TCRdb reworked the public reads: Q25 trimming with fastp, MiXCR clone assembly, productive beta chains retained. CDR3 protein duplicates are merged, each entry listing the most common genes and DNA. For this sample the table gives 400,000 to 500,000 distinct CDR3 sequences, of which around 15% were detected only once. The top ten constitute approximately 17% of the sample.

These same records also appear under a second study, on T cells in Graves' hyperthyroidism and ophthalmopathy.

Sequenced material: peripheral blood mononuclear cells (PBMCs), taken at new diagnosis, from a patient treated with antithyroid drugs. The receptors come from a woman aged 45-65 years with Graves disease. Donor details come from another sample of the same person, matched by shared clones.

The chain employs TRBV2 and TRBJ2-3, with D unclear. Germline CDR1 is SNHLY and CDR2 is FYNNEI. The CDR3 is made up of 13 amino acids. Trimming pared 8 bases from V and 2 bases from J, leaving 11 bases between. CDR3 in DNA: TGTGCCAGCGGTGCCGCCCCCACAGATACGCAGTATTTT. Amino acid sequence: CASGAAPTDTQYF.

This clonotype was observed many times. J is TRBJ1-1 and V is TRBV20-1; 8 bases match TRBD1. The CDR3 contains 15 residues. The germline V gene has CDR1 DFQATT and CDR2 SNEGSKA (reference sequence). The CDR3 is CSAPNRGSKNTEAFF. In DNA form, the CDR3 reads TGCAGCGCACCCAACAGGGGGTCAAAGAACACTGAAGCTTTCTTT.

The rearrangement links TRBV6-5 to TRBJ2-6; D possibly matches TRBD1 or TRBD2 (6 bases each). V was pared by 0 bases and J by 0 bases, with 18 bases between. Germline V gene sequence: CDR1 MNHEY, CDR2 SVGAGI. The CDR3 runs to 20 residues. This CDR3 is CASSYSGGRPGLSGANVLTF. The CDR3 coding sequence is TGTGCCAGCAGTTACTCGGGGGGCAGACCTGGTCTCTCTGGGGCCAACGTCCTGACTTTC.

The table lists this clonotype with many counts. This rearrangement joins TRBV7-2 to TRBJ2-1; tentative D call: TRBD2 (5 bases). Germline V gene data show CDR1 as SGHTA and CDR2 as FQGNSA. Trimming shortened V by 0 bases and J by 7 bases, and 19 bases separated the two germline ends. The CDR3 spans 17 residues. The CDR3 nucleotides are TGTGCCAGCAGCTTAGCCGCTAGCCCCATTTATGGGAATGAGCAGTTCTTC. The encoded protein is CASSLAASPIYGNEQFF.

This clonotype was seen at least ten times. The chain uses TRBV2 and TRBJ1-4; D ambiguous. The CDR3 sequence is 14 residues long. Trimming left V 6 bases short and J 7 bases short, with 15 bases between. Germline values: CDR1 SNHLY, CDR2 FYNNEI. The CDR3 reads CASRAEGNLEKLFF. Here the CDR3 DNA reads TGTGCCAGCAGAGCGGAGGGAAACCTTGAAAAACTGTTTTTT.

As for this clonotype: A much larger clone differs by one base, so this may be a read error. The rearrangement links TRBV6-1 to TRBJ1-1; maybe TRBD1 (5 bases). The CDR3 covers 14 residues. Trimming cost V 6 bases and J 1 base, with 12 bases left between them. Per the germline V gene, CDR1 is MNHNS and CDR2 is SASEGT. In DNA, the CDR3 is TGTGCCAGCAGGCACGGGGGAGGGAACACTGAAGCTTTCTTT. Translation: CASRHGGGNTEAFF.

This clonotype appeared many times. The chain is built from TRBV7-9 and TRBJ2-1; tentatively, D is TRBD2 (6 bases). In germline, CDR1 is SEHNR, CDR2 FQNEAQ (reference sequence). V was cut by 3 bases and J by 5 bases, with 8 bases left in between. CDR3 length: 13 amino acids. The CDR3 nucleotides read TGTGCCAGCAGCTTGGTAGCGGACAATGAGCAGTTCTTC. Its protein is CASSLVADNEQFF.

This clonotype was seen repeatedly, ten times or more. The genes are TRBV6-1 and TRBJ1-2; 8 nucleotides line up with TRBD1. Losses at the gene ends were 5 bases for V and 5 bases for J; bases not matched to a gene: 10. From germline, CDR1 is MNHNS and CDR2 SASEGT. The CDR3 runs to 15 residues. CDR3 nucleotide sequence: TGTGCCAGCAGTACGGACAGGGAAAATAGTTATGGCTACACCTTC. It translates to CASSTDRENSYGYTF.

This clonotype occurred a few times. CDR3 nucleotide sequence: TGTGCCAGCAGCGCCGGGACTAGGCCTCTCGAGCAGTACTTC. Translation: CASSAGTRPLEQYF. The V and J genes are TRBV9 and TRBJ2-7, with 8 bases fitting TRBD2. Germline values: CDR1 SGDLS, CDR2 YYNGEE. CDR3 length: 14 amino acids. J was trimmed by 6 bases and V by 3 bases; bases with no gene match: 8.

This clonotype was recorded a few times. V and J are TRBV30 and TRBJ1-3; possible D gene TRBD1, 6 bases. The CDR3 is 13 residues long. Trimming took off 0 bases at V and 4 bases at J, with 7 bases between the two ends. From germline, CDR1 is GTSNPN and CDR2 SVGIG (reference sequence). This CDR3 is CAWSVGAGNTIYF. Here the CDR3 DNA reads TGTGCCTGGAGTGTGGGGGCAGGAAACACCATATATTTT.

This clonotype has a count of ten or more. The rearrangement joins TRBV28 to TRBJ2-3; the D gene is possibly TRBD1 (7 bases). Trimming left V 4 bases short and J 3 bases short, with 11 bases between. Germline V lookup: CDR1 MDHEN, CDR2 SYDVKM. CDR3 length: 14 amino acids. CDR3 loop: CASSSGGQTDTQYF. The CDR3 DNA follows: TGTGCCAGCAGTTCAGGGGGGCAGACAGATACGCAGTATTTT.

The rearrangement joins TRBV29-1 to TRBJ1-1, with a tentative D call TRBD1 (6 bases). The V end was cut by 3 bases, the J end by 1 base, with 6 bases between. The CDR3 is 12 amino acids. CDR1 is SQVTM and CDR2 is ANQGSEA in the germline V gene. CDR3 sequence reads: CSVDRGNTEAFF. CDR3 nucleotide sequence: TGCAGCGTTGACAGGGGGAACACTGAAGCTTTCTTT.

Comments on this clonotype: This clone may be a read error of a much larger clone one base away. The chain uses TRBV7-9 and TRBJ1-1; maybe TRBD1 (5 bases). Germline CDR1 and CDR2: SEHNR and FQNEAQ (reference sequence). The CDR3 has 16 residues. V gave up 7 bases and J gave up 0 bases, with 18 bases separating them. CDR3 sequence reads: CASTYSGTNMNTEAFF. The CDR3 region has the DNA TGTGCCAGCACCTACTCCGGGACGAACATGAACACTGAAGCTTTCTTT.

This clonotype was detected ten times or more. The chain joins TRBV5-1 to TRBJ2-1, with a tentative D call TRBD1 (6 bases). Germline V gene data show CDR1 as SGHRS and CDR2 as YFSETQ. Trimming shortened V by 4 bases and J by 5 bases, and 19 bases separated the two germline ends. CDR3 length: 16 residues. Here the CDR3 reads CASSGGRDRVDNEQFF. CDR3 nucleotides: TGCGCCAGCAGCGGGGGCCGGGACCGAGTCGACAATGAGCAGTTCTTC. Full variable domain (missing parts from reference TRBV5-1 and TRBJ2-1): KAGVTQTPRYLIKTRGQQVTLSCSPISGHRSVSWYQQTPGQGLQFLFEYFSETQRNKGNFPGRFSGRQFSNSRSEMNVSTLELGDSALYLCASSGGRDRVDNEQFFGPGTRLTVL.

This clonotype was detected many times. The rearrangement uses TRBV6-2 or TRBV6-3 and TRBJ2-7; unclear D gene. Trimming stripped 0 bases from V and 3 bases from J, with 9 bases between. CDR1 and CDR2 from the germline V gene are MNHEY and SVGEGT. The CDR3 contains 14 residues. The CDR3 nucleotides read TGTGCCAGCAGTTACTCCGTTACTGTCTACGAGCAGTACTTC. Its protein product is CASSYSVTVYEQYF.

In regard to this clonotype: This sequence may be a read error, since a much larger clone differs from it by one base. The chain has TRBV6-2 or TRBV6-3 and TRBJ1-2; 10 nucleotides match TRBD1. Germline loops: CDR1 MNHEY, CDR2 SVGEGT. CDR3 length: 13 residues. The CDR3 is CASIAGTGDGYAF. The CDR3 DNA is TGTGCCAGCATCGCCGGGACAGGGGATGGCTACGCCTTC.

This clonotype was detected ten times or more. The rearrangement links TRBV12-3 or TRBV12-4 to TRBJ1-5, with D maybe TRBD1 (6 bases). This CDR3 is 14 amino acids long. Trimming shortened V by 5 bases and J by 2 bases, and 10 bases separated the two germline ends. The CDR3 sequence: CASSENRGNQPQHF. The CDR3 bases are TGTGCCAGCAGTGAAAACAGGGGCAATCAGCCCCAGCATTTT.

This clonotype was counted ten times or more. The chain uses TRBV28 and TRBJ2-5; 9 bases agree with TRBD1. This CDR3 contains 16 residues. Trimming removed 6 bases from V and 5 bases from J; junction bases left unmatched: 13. Per germline, CDR1 MDHEN and CDR2 SYDVKM. CDR3 nucleotide sequence: TGTGCCAGCAGATACGACGGGACAGGGACTGGGGAGACCCAGTACTTC. Its protein is CASRYDGTGTGETQYF.

As to this clonotype: The junction does not match germline at one end; this may be a read error. V and J are TRBV7-7 and TRBJ2-2; D not resolved. Looked up from germline, CDR1 is SSHAT and CDR2 is FNYEAQ (reference sequence). The CDR3 has 20 residues. The CDR3 protein is CASSLAPVRFRWSNTGELFF. CDR3 sequence (DNA): TGTGCTAGCAGCTTAGCTCCCGTAAGGTTTCGGTGGTCGAACACCGGGGAGCTGTTTTTT.

This clonotype was seen at least ten times. This chain uses TRBV5-1 with TRBJ2-2; unclear D gene. CDR3 length: 14 amino acids. V lost 1 base to trimming and J lost 5 bases, with 9 bases between them. Germline CDR1 is SGHRS and CDR2 is YFSETQ. The CDR3 nucleotides are TGCGCCAGCAGCTTGCTAGAAAAGACCGGGGAGCTGTTTTTT. Amino acid sequence: CASSLLEKTGELFF.

Concerning this clonotype itself: A far larger clone is only one base removed, so a read error is likely. The CDR3 sequence is CASSLGREYEQFF. The DNA of the CDR3 is TGTGCCAGCAGTTTAGGGCGGGAGTACGAGCAGTTCTTC. The rearrangement uses TRBV28 and TRBJ2-1, with 7 positions matching TRBD2. In germline, CDR1 is MDHEN, CDR2 SYDVKM. This CDR3 comprises 13 residues. V lost 2 bases, J lost 10 bases, and 5 bases stayed unmatched.

This clonotype was detected many times. The V gene is TRBV27, the J gene TRBJ2-1, with D tentatively TRBD1 (5 bases). CDR1 and CDR2 (germline): MNHEY, SMNVEV (reference sequence). CDR3 length: 13 amino acids. Trimming shortened V by 2 bases and J by 8 bases, and 10 bases separated the two germline ends. The CDR3 DNA is TGTGCCAGCAGTTTAGGGCAGGGATATGAGCAGTTCTTC. It specifies CASSLGQGYEQFF.

This clonotype showed up just a few times. The chain couples TRBV11-2 to TRBJ2-7, with D perhaps given as TRBD1 or TRBD2 (6 bases each). This CDR3 spans 14 amino acids. Germline-derived CDR1 and CDR2 are SGHAT and FQNNGV. V lost 6 bases, J lost 4 bases, and 16 bases lay in between. CDR3 amino acids: CASRGGTKVYEQYF. The CDR3 region has the DNA TGTGCCAGCAGAGGCGGGACAAAGGTATACGAGCAGTACTTC.

V usage is TRBV30 and J usage is TRBJ1-6; D unresolved. Per germline, CDR1 GTSNPN and CDR2 SVGIG (reference sequence). The CDR3 consists of 13 residues. V lost 4 bases and J 4 bases, leaving 8 bases between the germline ends. This chain's CDR3 is CAWTEKYNSPLHF. For the CDR3, the DNA is TGTGCCTGGACAGAGAAGTATAATTCACCCCTCCACTTT.

With respect to this clonotype: A much larger clone differs from this one at a single base, so this may be a read error. The rearrangement links TRBV7-2 to TRBJ2-7; D unresolved. Germline loops: CDR1 SGHTA, CDR2 FQGNSA. Trimming took 4 bases from V and 0 from J, leaving 10 bases between them. The CDR3 has 14 residues. The CDR3 loop reads CASSSAGCSYEQYF. The DNA of the CDR3 is TGTGCCAGCAGCTCGGCAGGCTGCTCCTACGAGCAGTACTTC.